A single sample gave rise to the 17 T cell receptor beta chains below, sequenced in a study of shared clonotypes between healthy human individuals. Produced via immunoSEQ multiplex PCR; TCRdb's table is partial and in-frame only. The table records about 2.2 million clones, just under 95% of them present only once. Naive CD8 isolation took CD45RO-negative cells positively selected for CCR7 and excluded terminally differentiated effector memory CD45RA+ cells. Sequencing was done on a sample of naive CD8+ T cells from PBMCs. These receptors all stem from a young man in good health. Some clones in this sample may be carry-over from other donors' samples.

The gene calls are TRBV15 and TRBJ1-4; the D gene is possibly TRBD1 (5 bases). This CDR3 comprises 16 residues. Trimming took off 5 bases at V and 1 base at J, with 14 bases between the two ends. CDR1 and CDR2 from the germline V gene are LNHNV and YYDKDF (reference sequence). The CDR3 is CATSRGTVRTNEKLFF. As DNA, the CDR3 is TGTGCCACCAGCCGGGGGACGGTGAGAACTAATGAAAAACTGTTTTTT.

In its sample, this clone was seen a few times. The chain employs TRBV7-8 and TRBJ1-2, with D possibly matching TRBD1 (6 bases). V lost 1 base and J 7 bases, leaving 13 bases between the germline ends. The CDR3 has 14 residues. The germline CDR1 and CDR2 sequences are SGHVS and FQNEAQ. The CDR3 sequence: CASSLGGLKSGYTF. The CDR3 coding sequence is TGTGCCAGCAGCTTAGGGGGGCTGAAAAGTGGCTACACCTTC.

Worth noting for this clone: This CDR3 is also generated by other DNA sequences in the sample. Written as DNA, the CDR3 is TGCGCCAGCAGCCTCGCAGGGAACTATGGCTACACCTTC. Encoded protein: CASSLAGNYGYTF. This chain uses TRBV5-1 with TRBJ1-2; possible D gene TRBD1, 5 bases. Per the germline V gene, CDR1 is SGHRS and CDR2 is YFSETQ. This CDR3 has 13 residues. Trimming cost V 4 bases and J 2 bases, with 9 bases left between them.

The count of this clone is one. The CDR3 DNA is TGTGCCACCAGCGCAGGGCACATGAACACTGAAGCTTTCTTT. Translated, it gives CATSAGHMNTEAFF. This rearrangement joins TRBV15 to TRBJ1-1; D perhaps matches TRBD1 (5 bases). Trimming cost V 5 bases and J 0 bases, with 10 bases left between them. This CDR3 spans 14 amino acids. The germline V gene has CDR1 LNHNV and CDR2 YYDKDF (reference sequence). Filled out from reference TRBV15 and TRBJ1-1, the complete variable domain reads DAMVIQNPRYQVTQFGKPVTLSCSQTLNHNVMYWYQQKSSQAPKLLFHYYDKDFNNEADTPDNFQSRRPNTSFCFLDIRSPGLGDTAMYLCATSAGHMNTEAFFGQGTRLTVV.

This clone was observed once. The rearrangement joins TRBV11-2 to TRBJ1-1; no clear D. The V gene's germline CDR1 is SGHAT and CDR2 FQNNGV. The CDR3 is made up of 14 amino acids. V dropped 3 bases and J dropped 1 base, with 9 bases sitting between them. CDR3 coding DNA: TGTGCCAGCAGCTTTGGAACCGGGAACACTGAAGCTTTCTTT. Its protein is CASSFGTGNTEAFF.

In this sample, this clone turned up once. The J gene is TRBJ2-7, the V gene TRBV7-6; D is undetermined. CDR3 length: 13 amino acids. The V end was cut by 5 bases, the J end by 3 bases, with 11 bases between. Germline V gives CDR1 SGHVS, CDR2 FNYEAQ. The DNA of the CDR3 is TGTGCCAGCAGCCCCTTTCACCTCTACGAGCAGTACTTC. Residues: CASSPFHLYEQYF. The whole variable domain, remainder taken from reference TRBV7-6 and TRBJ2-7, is GAGVSQSPRYKVTKRGQDVALRCDPISGHVSLYWYRQALGQGPEFLTYFNYEAQQDKSGLPNDRFSAERPEGSISTLTIQRTEQRDSAMYRCASSPFHLYEQYFGPGTRLTVT.

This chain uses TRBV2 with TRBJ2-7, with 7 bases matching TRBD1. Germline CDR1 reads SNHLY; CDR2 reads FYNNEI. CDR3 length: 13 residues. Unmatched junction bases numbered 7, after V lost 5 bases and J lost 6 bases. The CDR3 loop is CASSPTGPFEQYF. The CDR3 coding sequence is TGTGCCAGCAGTCCGACAGGGCCGTTCGAGCAGTACTTC.

The CDR3 loop is CASSRLGAEPQHF. As DNA, the CDR3 is TGTGCCAGCAGCCGTCTCGGGGCTGAGCCCCAGCATTTT. This rearrangement joins TRBV7-9 to TRBJ1-5; D may be TRBD1 (5 bases). Germline V gives CDR1 SEHNR, CDR2 FQNEAQ (reference sequence). There are 13 residues in the CDR3. V lost 5 bases and J lost 8, with 13 bases in between.

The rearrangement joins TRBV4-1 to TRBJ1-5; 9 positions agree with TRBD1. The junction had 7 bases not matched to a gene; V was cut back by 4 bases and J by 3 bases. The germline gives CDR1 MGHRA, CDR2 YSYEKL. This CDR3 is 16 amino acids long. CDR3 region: CASSPRTGATNQPQHF. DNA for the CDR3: TGCGCCAGCAGCCCCCGGACAGGGGCCACCAATCAGCCCCAGCATTTT.

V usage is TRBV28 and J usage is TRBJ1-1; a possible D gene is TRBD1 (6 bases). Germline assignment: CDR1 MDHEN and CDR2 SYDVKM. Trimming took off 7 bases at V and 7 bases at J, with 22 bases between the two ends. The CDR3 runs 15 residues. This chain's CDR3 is CASTTARDNENEAFF. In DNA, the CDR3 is TGTGCCAGCACCACTGCCCGGGACAACGAGAATGAAGCTTTCTTT.

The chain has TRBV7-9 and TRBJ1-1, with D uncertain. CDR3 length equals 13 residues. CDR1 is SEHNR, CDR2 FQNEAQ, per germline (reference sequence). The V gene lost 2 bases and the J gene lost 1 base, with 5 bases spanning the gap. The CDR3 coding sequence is TGTGCCAGCAGCTTAATCTCGAACACTGAAGCTTTCTTT. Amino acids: CASSLISNTEAFF.

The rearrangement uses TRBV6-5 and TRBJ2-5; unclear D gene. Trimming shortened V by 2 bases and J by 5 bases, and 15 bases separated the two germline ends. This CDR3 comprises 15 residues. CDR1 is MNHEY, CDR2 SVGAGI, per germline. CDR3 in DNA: TGTGCCAGCAGTTACCCCGTATCCGGGCGCGAGACCCAGTACTTC. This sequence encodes CASSYPVSGRETQYF.

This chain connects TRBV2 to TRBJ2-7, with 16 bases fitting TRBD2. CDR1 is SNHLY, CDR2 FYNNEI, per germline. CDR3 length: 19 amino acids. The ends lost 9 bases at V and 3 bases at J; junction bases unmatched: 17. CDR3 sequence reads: CASKSPGLAGGPTRYEQYF. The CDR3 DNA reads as TGTGCCAGTAAGAGCCCGGGACTAGCGGGAGGGCCGACTCGCTACGAGCAGTACTTC.

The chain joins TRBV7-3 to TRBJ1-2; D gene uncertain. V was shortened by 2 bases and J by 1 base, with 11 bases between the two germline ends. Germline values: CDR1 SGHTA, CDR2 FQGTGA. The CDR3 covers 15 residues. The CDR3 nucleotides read TGTGCCAGCAGCTTATATAGTGGCGGTAACTATGGCTACACCTTC. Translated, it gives CASSLYSGGNYGYTF.

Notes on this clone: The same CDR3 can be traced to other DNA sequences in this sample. The CDR3 sequence: CASSEDRGTYEQYF. In nucleotides, the CDR3 is TGTGCCAGCAGTGAGGACAGGGGAACTTACGAGCAGTACTTC. The rearrangement joins TRBV6-1 to TRBJ2-7; 9 bases map to TRBD1. This CDR3 is 14 amino acids long. V was clipped by 3 bases and J by 4 bases; unmatched bases: 4. CDR1 and CDR2 from the germline V gene are MNHNS and SASEGT.

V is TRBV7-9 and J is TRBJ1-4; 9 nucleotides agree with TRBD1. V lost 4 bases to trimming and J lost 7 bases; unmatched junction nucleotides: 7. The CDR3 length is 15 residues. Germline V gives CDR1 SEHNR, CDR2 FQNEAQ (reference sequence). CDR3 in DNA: TGTGCCAGCAGCTGGACAGGGGCCCTTCTTGAAAAACTGTTTTTT. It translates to CASSWTGALLEKLFF.

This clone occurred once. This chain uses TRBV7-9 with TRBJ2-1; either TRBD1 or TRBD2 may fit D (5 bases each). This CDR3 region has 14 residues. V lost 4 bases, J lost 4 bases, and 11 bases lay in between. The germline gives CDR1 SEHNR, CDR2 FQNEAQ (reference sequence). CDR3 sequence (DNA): TGTGCCAGCAGCTACGGGGCAGCATACAATGAGCAGTTCTTC. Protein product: CASSYGAAYNEQFF.